These 5 T cell receptor beta chains originate from one sample sequenced in a study of cytomegalovirus exposure and HLA in healthy donors. A multiplex PCR was run with 60 Vbeta primers and 13 Jbeta primers. The repertoire was sequenced with immunoSEQ multiplex PCR; TCRdb's copy has only in-frame clones and lacks some. The sample comprises some 180,000 clones, approximately 80% of which are singletons, and 1.4% rests with the top ten. The specimen was PBMCs. All receptors come from a girl aged 5-17 years in good health and CMV-seropositive.

The rearrangement joins TRBV6-5 to TRBJ1-5, with D unresolved. Looked up from germline, CDR1 is MNHEY and CDR2 is SVGAGI. The CDR3 covers 13 residues. V lost 2 bases and J 7 bases, leaving 9 bases between the germline ends. Written as DNA, the CDR3 is TGTGCCAGCAGTTACAGCACGTGGCAGCCCCAGCATTTT. Protein sequence: CASSYSTWQPQHF.

This clone has only a few counts. The J gene is TRBJ2-6, the V gene TRBV29-1; D is ambiguous. V lost 4 bases, J lost 0 bases, and 10 bases lay in between. The CDR3 consists of 15 residues. The germline V gene has CDR1 SQVTM and CDR2 ANQGSEA. Here the CDR3 DNA reads TGCAGCGTTGCCGATTTCGGCTCTGGGGCCAACGTCCTGACTTTC. As protein: CSVADFGSGANVLTF.

The chain links TRBV6-1 to TRBJ2-7; TRBD1 matches at 8 bases. The CDR3 has 15 residues. Germline assignment: CDR1 MNHNS and CDR2 SASEGT. V dropped 6 bases and J dropped 2; count of bases not matched to a gene: 9. CDR3 amino acids: CASRGTWTGTYEQYF. Here the CDR3 DNA reads TGTGCCAGCAGAGGCACTTGGACAGGGACCTACGAGCAGTACTTC.

The chain carries TRBV27 and TRBJ2-1; the D is unclear. Trimming stripped 4 bases from V and 7 bases from J, with 5 bases between. Germline V gene sequence: CDR1 MNHEY, CDR2 SMNVEV (reference sequence). This CDR3 has 11 residues. This CDR3 reads CASSSTNEQFF. The CDR3 region has the DNA TGTGCCAGCAGTTCCACTAATGAGCAGTTCTTC.

The chain combines TRBV5-4 with TRBJ1-1, with D unresolved. The CDR3 spans 13 residues. CDR1 SGHNT and CDR2 YYREEE come from the germline V gene (reference sequence). Trimming took off 4 bases at V and 0 bases at J, with 7 bases between the two ends. The CDR3 region has the DNA TGTGCCAGCAGCCCCCCTATGAACACTGAAGCTTTCTTT. Protein product: CASSPPMNTEAFF.